These 29 T cell receptor beta chains originate from one sample sequenced in a study of blood T cells in healthy people across ages (dated by TCRdb to about 2015). The library was built by means of 5' RACE. Reads for this sample came from an Illumina HiSeq 2500. A second roughly 7 to 12 cycle PCR used a sample-barcoded 5' primer and a J-beta primer mix. TCRdb trimmed public reads at Q25 via fastp, called clones via MiXCR and kept in-frame beta chains. Every CDR3 protein is listed once, alongside the most common genes and DNA of its rows. For this sample there are 800,000 to 900,000 distinct CDR3 sequences; around 62% appear just once. Roughly 25% of the sample comes from the top ten. Material for sequencing was blood. Receptor source: a man aged 25-45 years in good health.

The chain couples TRBV6-2 or TRBV6-3 to TRBJ2-7, with TRBD1 matching 7 bases. CDR1 is MNHEY, CDR2 SVGEGT, per germline. Losses at the gene ends were 8 bases for V and 0 bases for J; bases not matched to a gene: 7. The CDR3 has 14 amino acids. Written as DNA, the CDR3 is TGTGCCAGCGCTCCACAGGGGCCCTCCTACGAGCAGTACTTC. Its translation is CASAPQGPSYEQYF.

This clonotype was picked up many times. The gene calls are TRBV7-9 and TRBJ2-1; 7 nucleotides match TRBD2. Germline CDR1 and CDR2: SEHNR and FQNEAQ (reference sequence). The length of the CDR3 is 12 residues. V dropped 4 bases and J dropped 13; count of bases not matched to a gene: 7. For the CDR3, the DNA is TGTGCCAGCAGCTCAGAGAAGGGACTACAGTTCTTC. The encoded protein is CASSSEKGLQFF.

This rearrangement joins TRBV2 to TRBJ2-1; TRBD2 might be the D (6 bases). The CDR3 consists of 15 residues. The ends were cut back, 4 bases at V and 11 bases at J, with 21 bases in the middle. The germline CDR1 and CDR2 sequences are SNHLY and FYNNEI. CDR3 bases: TGTGCCAGCAGTGTAGAGGGGAGGAAGGCGGATAAGCAGTTCTTC. Translation gives CASSVEGRKADKQFF.

This chain's CDR3 is CASSKTDNYEQYF. CDR3 nucleotide sequence: TGTGCCAGCAGTAAGACAGACAACTACGAGCAGTACTTC. The rearrangement joins TRBV6-5 to TRBJ2-7, with D possibly TRBD1 on 5 matching bases. Germline assignment: CDR1 MNHEY and CDR2 SVGAGI. The CDR3 runs to 13 residues. The V and J ends lost 5 bases and 3 bases respectively, with 11 bases between them.

The chain uses TRBV5-1 and TRBJ2-7, with 12 bases matching TRBD2. J gave up 1 base and V 0 bases, and 5 bases lay outside the gene matches. This CDR3 has 17 amino acids. The V gene's germline CDR1 is SGHRS and CDR2 YFSETQ. The CDR3 coding sequence is TGCGCCAGCAGCTTGGTTGCGGGGACTAGCGGGTCCTACGAGCAGTACTTC. Translation gives CASSLVAGTSGSYEQYF.

This sequence joins TRBV7-3 and TRBJ2-6; D not certain. The CDR3 has 16 amino acids. Trimming pared 2 bases from V and 0 bases from J, leaving 8 bases between. Germline V gene data show CDR1 as SGHTA and CDR2 as FQGTGA. For the CDR3, the DNA is TGTGCCAGCAGCTTACAGGAGTCCTCTGGGGCCAACGTCCTGACTTTC. Protein product: CASSLQESSGANVLTF.

The J gene is TRBJ2-4, the V gene TRBV5-6; D gene uncertain. TRBJ2-7 explains the end of the DNA better; the J call may be wrong. The germline gives CDR1 SGHDT, CDR2 YYEEEE. The CDR3 has 14 amino acids. The CDR3 bases are TGTGCCAGCAGCTTACATAACCTGCCCTACGAGCAGTACTTC. It translates to CASSLHNLPYEQYF.

The chain joins TRBV7-2 to TRBJ2-1, with 7 bases fitting TRBD2. The germline CDR1 and CDR2 sequences are SGHTA and FQGNSA. J gave up 5 bases and V 2 bases, and 3 bases lay outside the gene matches. The CDR3 runs 14 residues. The CDR3 bases are TGTGCCAGCAGCTTAATAAGCGGGGACAATGAGCAGTTCTTC. Translation: CASSLISGDNEQFF.

The rearrangement links TRBV5-1 to TRBJ1-1; TRBD1 matches at 11 bases. The CDR3 covers 17 residues. J was trimmed by 3 bases and V by 2 bases; bases with no gene match: 9. CDR1 is SGHRS and CDR2 is YFSETQ in the germline V gene. The chain's CDR3 is CASSFKGQGAGDTEAFF. CDR3 coding DNA: TGCGCCAGCAGCTTTAAAGGACAGGGGGCAGGTGACACTGAAGCTTTCTTT. Complete variable domain (other parts from reference TRBV5-1 and TRBJ1-1): KAGVTQTPRYLIKTRGQQVTLSCSPISGHRSVSWYQQTPGQGLQFLFEYFSETQRNKGNFPGRFSGRQFSNSRSEMNVSTLELGDSALYLCASSFKGQGAGDTEAFFGQGTRLTVV.

In its sample, this clonotype was seen once. V gene TRBV24-1 combines with J gene TRBJ1-2; 10 bases are shared with TRBD1. V gave up 4 bases and J gave up 0 bases; unmatched junction bases: 13. Germline V lookup: CDR1 KGHDR, CDR2 SFDVKD. The CDR3 spans 19 residues. The DNA for the CDR3 is TGTGCCACCAGTGACAGCCGGGACAGGGGAGGAGGGGCTAACTATGGCTACACCTTC. Translated: CATSDSRDRGGGANYGYTF.

CDR3 protein: CASSELLASYEQYF. DNA of the CDR3: TGTGCCAGCAGTGAACTACTAGCCTCCTACGAGCAGTACTTC. This sequence joins TRBV2 and TRBJ2-7, with D possibly TRBD2 on 6 matching bases. CDR3 length equals 14 residues. Trimming stripped 2 bases from V and 0 bases from J, with 8 bases between. Germline V gene data show CDR1 as SNHLY and CDR2 as FYNNEI.

This clonotype was counted at least ten times. The chain has TRBV7-8 and TRBJ1-1; D gene uncertain. CDR1 SGHVS and CDR2 FQNEAQ come from the germline V gene. The CDR3 has 13 amino acids. Trimming took 1 base from V and 1 from J, leaving 4 bases between them. The CDR3 spells CASSLDRNTEAFF. CDR3 coding DNA: TGTGCCAGCAGCTTAGACAGGAACACTGAAGCTTTCTTT.

The sample holds a few counts of this clonotype. J is TRBJ2-3 and V is TRBV20-1, with D perhaps matching TRBD1 or TRBD2 (5 bases each). Trimming removed 5 bases from V and 7 bases from J, with 16 bases in between. The CDR3 runs 13 residues. From germline, CDR1 is DFQATT and CDR2 SNEGSKA (reference sequence). Here the CDR3 DNA reads TGCAGTGCTGACGACGGGACCGCAAATACGCAGTATTTT. Its translation is CSADDGTANTQYF.

The chain employs TRBV28 and TRBJ2-3; TRBD2 aligns across 7 bases. J gave up 10 bases and V 6 bases, and 22 bases lay outside the gene matches. This CDR3 region has 17 residues. CDR1 and CDR2 (germline): MDHEN, SYDVKM. The CDR3 sequence is CASSPVLRGKPRRSQYF. The CDR3 nucleotides read TGTGCCAGCAGCCCCGTGTTGCGGGGGAAACCCCGGAGGTCGCAGTATTTT.

V is TRBV7-2 and J is TRBJ2-3, with 10 bases matching TRBD2. The CDR3 has 14 amino acids. Germline-derived CDR1 and CDR2 are SGHTA and FQGNSA. Germline trimming cut 6 bases from V and 4 bases from J; bases unmatched to any gene: 4. CDR3: CASRSSGGPDTQYF. The CDR3 DNA reads as TGTGCCAGCAGATCTAGCGGGGGACCAGATACGCAGTATTTT.

The genes are TRBV4-2 and TRBJ1-5; maybe TRBD1 (5 bases). CDR3 length equals 16 residues. V lost 0 bases, J lost 6 bases, and 15 bases lay in between. Looked up from germline, CDR1 is LGHNA and CDR2 is YNFKEQ. CDR3 nucleotide sequence: TGTGCCAGCAGCCAAGAAGGAGGGGCGGCGGGTCAGCCCCAGCATTTT. As protein: CASSQEGGAAGQPQHF.

V is TRBV5-1 and J is TRBJ2-7; no clear D. V lost 1 base, J lost 0 bases, and 8 bases lay in between. CDR1 and CDR2 from the germline V gene are SGHRS and YFSETQ. The CDR3 sequence is 14 residues long. The CDR3: CASSLTESSYEQYF. CDR3 in DNA: TGCGCCAGCAGCTTGACAGAGAGCTCCTACGAGCAGTACTTC.

The chain is built from TRBV7-2 and TRBJ2-5, with unresolved D. Trimming took 1 base from V and 13 from J, leaving 13 bases between them. This CDR3 region has 12 residues. Germline values: CDR1 SGHTA, CDR2 FQGNSA. In DNA, the CDR3 is TGTGCCAGCAGCTTAGGGACCCCATTGTGGTACTTC. This codes for CASSLGTPLWYF.

The table lists this clonotype with a few counts. The chain uses TRBV5-1 and TRBJ2-7; 9 bases are a match to TRBD1. The V and J ends lost 2 bases and 3 bases, in that order; junction bases with no gene match: 3. This CDR3 is 14 amino acids long. In germline, CDR1 is SGHRS, CDR2 YFSETQ. The DNA of the CDR3 is TGCGCCAGCAGCTTACGGACAGGGGACTACGAGCAGTACTTC. Encoded protein: CASSLRTGDYEQYF.

The V and J genes are TRBV24-1 and TRBJ2-1; D is ambiguous. V shed 7 bases and J shed 3 bases, with 9 bases lying between them. Per germline, CDR1 KGHDR and CDR2 SFDVKD. This CDR3 has 13 amino acids. The CDR3 nucleotides read TGTGCCACCAGCGAGTTCGGCTACAATGAGCAGTTCTTC. Translation: CATSEFGYNEQFF.

V is TRBV7-2 and J is TRBJ2-1; 9 bases agree with TRBD1. In germline, CDR1 is SGHTA, CDR2 FQGNSA. This CDR3 spans 17 amino acids. After removal of 4 bases from V and 10 bases from J, the junction contained 17 bases not matched to a gene. CDR3 protein: CASSSSYRDRDGQEQFF. Written as DNA, the CDR3 is TGTGCCAGCAGCTCTAGTTACCGGGACAGGGACGGTCAAGAGCAGTTCTTC.

The rearrangement joins TRBV4-2 to TRBJ2-5; D is tentatively TRBD1 or TRBD2 (6 bases each). CDR1 and CDR2 (germline): LGHNA, YNFKEQ. CDR3 size: 17 residues. Deletions cut 1 base from V and 5 bases from J, with 20 bases between. CDR3 nucleotide sequence: TGTGCCAGCAGCCAAGGAGGGAACAGGGCTCGGGGGGAGACCCAGTACTTC. Protein sequence: CASSQGGNRARGETQYF.

Note on this clonotype: This may stem from a read error, because a much larger clone lies one nucleotide away. This chain joins TRBV7-2 and TRBJ2-7, with 9 bases matching TRBD2. The CDR3 length is 16 residues. Germline loops: CDR1 SGHTA, CDR2 FQGNSA. This CDR3 reads CASSLSGGNGNNERFF. CDR3 nucleotide sequence: TGTGCCAGCAGCCTTAGCGGGGGTAATGGTAACAATGAGCGGTTCTTC.

As DNA, the CDR3 is TGTGCCAGCACCCCCACTGGGCAGGGGGCTAGGGGCTACACCTTC. Protein: CASTPTGQGARGYTF. This sequence joins TRBV28 and TRBJ1-2; 8 nucleotides line up with TRBD1. The V gene's germline CDR1 is MDHEN and CDR2 SYDVKM. J gave up 8 bases and V 7 bases, and 15 bases lay outside the gene matches. This CDR3 has 15 amino acids.

The genes are TRBV5-1 and TRBJ2-4, with 10 bases lining up with TRBD1. The junction had 9 bases not matched to a gene; V was cut back by 4 bases and J by 5 bases. There are 16 residues in the CDR3. The germline CDR1 and CDR2 sequences are SGHRS and YFSETQ. The CDR3 loop reads CASSTRTGGSQNIQYF. In nucleotides, the CDR3 is TGCGCCAGCAGCACCCGGACAGGGGGAAGCCAAAACATTCAGTACTTC.

The J gene is TRBJ1-5, the V gene TRBV10-3; 12 bases are shared with TRBD1. CDR1 and CDR2 from the germline V gene are ENHRY and SYGVKD. This CDR3 has 15 residues. V lost 6 bases and J lost 9; bases outside the gene matches: 9. In nucleotides, the CDR3 is TGTGCCATCAGATCCGGGACAGGGGGCCATCTGCCCCAGCATTTT. It codes for CAIRSGTGGHLPQHF.

The CDR3 region has the DNA TGCGCCAGCAGCCAAGCCGGGGGGGATGGCTACACCTTC. Translated: CASSQAGGDGYTF. The rearrangement uses TRBV4-3 and TRBJ1-2; TRBD1 is a possible D gene (5 bases). V shed 1 base and J shed 6 bases, with 9 bases lying between them. The CDR3 loop spans 13 amino acids. Germline V gene lookup returns CDR1 LGHNA and CDR2 YSLEER.

The chain uses TRBV4-2 and TRBJ2-1, with 11 positions matching TRBD2. J gave up 0 bases and V 3 bases, and 10 bases lay outside the gene matches. This CDR3 contains 19 residues. The V gene's germline CDR1 is LGHNA and CDR2 YNFKEQ. The CDR3 loop reads CASSHLLAGALSSYNEQFF. In DNA form, the CDR3 reads TGTGCCAGCAGCCACCTACTAGCGGGGGCCTTAAGCTCCTACAATGAGCAGTTCTTC.

The genes are TRBV7-2 and TRBJ1-1; TRBD1 might be the D (6 bases). The CDR3 sequence is 11 residues long. Germline lookup yields CDR1 SGHTA and CDR2 FQGNSA. The V and J ends lost 5 bases and 11 bases respectively, with 12 bases between them. CDR3 nucleotides: TGTGCCAGCAGCCCCGACAGGAATGCTTTCTTT. This codes for CASSPDRNAFF.